This TCR beta chain was sequenced during a study of response to subunit inactivated influenza vaccine. TCRdb redid the calling of the RT-PCR reads with MiXCR, one entry per CDR3 protein. Altogether approximately 520,000 distinct CDR3 sequences are present, about 25% being singletons, with the ten largest covering under 2.5%. Regarding the study as a whole: Authors proposed each seasonal influenza vaccination draws in few new T cells.

The junction had 9 bases not matched to a gene; V was cut back by 0 bases and J by 0 bases. Looked up from germline, CDR1 is SGHTA and CDR2 is FQGNSA. The CDR3 spans 18 residues. A note on this clonotype: Antigen: not known.

The receptor was isolated from a man aged 45-60 years who received an inactivated influenza vaccine. The rearrangement joins TRBV7-2 to TRBJ2-3, with 7 nucleotides matching TRBD1. This material consisted of CD4+ T cells sorted from PBMCs, taken 5 days after vaccination. For the CDR3, the DNA is TGTGCCAGCAGCTTAGCTGGACAGGCAAGGGGTAGCACAGATACGCAGTATTTT. Protein product: CASSLAGQARGSTDTQYF.